Each of the 8 T cell receptor beta chains below was sequenced from the same sample in a study of CD8+ T cells in alopecia areata. Investigators isolated RNA and reverse transcribed it into cDNA to act as the sequencing template. Produced via immunoSEQ multiplex PCR; TCRdb's table is partial and in-frame only. Here the sample spans about 180,000 clones, roughly 46% being singletons. The sample's treatment: oral pan-JAK inhibitor, 5-10 mg twice daily. The sequenced sample was CD8+ T cells sorted from blood, obtained between weeks 51 and 52, from a patient treated with tofacitinib. The receptors come from a human donor with alopecia areata.

In this sample, this clone turned up a few times. V gene TRBV20-1 combines with J gene TRBJ1-2; D is ambiguous. In germline, CDR1 is DFQATT, CDR2 SNEGSKA (reference sequence). CDR3 length equals 10 residues. V was shortened by 6 bases and J by 7 bases, with 9 bases between the two germline ends. CDR3 nucleotide sequence: TGCAGTGCCCTAGAAGTTGGCTACACCTTC. Its translation is CSALEVGYTF.

The chain joins TRBV29-1 to TRBJ2-1, with D possibly TRBD2 on 6 matching bases. The germline V gene encodes CDR1 SQVTM and CDR2 ANQGSEA. Trimming left V 5 bases short and J 9 bases short, with 11 bases between. The CDR3 runs 11 residues. The CDR3, as DNA: TGCAGCGTTTTCGGGGGAAGTGAGCAGTTCTTC. Translating it yields CSVFGGSEQFF.

The V gene is TRBV13, the J gene TRBJ2-1, with a possible D match to TRBD2 (7 bases). The CDR3 covers 15 residues. V shed 4 bases and J shed 6 bases, with 16 bases lying between them. The germline V gene encodes CDR1 PRHDT and CDR2 FYEKMQ (reference sequence). The CDR3, as DNA: TGTGCCAGCAGCTCCCTAGGCGGGGGCCCCAATGAGCAGTTCTTC. It codes for CASSSLGGGPNEQFF.

A word on this clone: The same CDR3 is also encoded by other DNA sequences in this sample. The V gene is TRBV5-1, the J gene TRBJ1-1; D remains unclear. Looked up from germline, CDR1 is SGHRS and CDR2 is YFSETQ. Trimming left V 0 bases short and J 5 bases short, with 8 bases between. The CDR3 covers 13 residues. CDR3 region: CASSLAVGTEAFF. CDR3 coding DNA: TGCGCCAGCAGCTTGGCCGTGGGAACTGAAGCTTTCTTT.

CDR3 loop: CASSIARGTNEQYF. The CDR3 coding sequence is TGTGCCAGTAGTATAGCCCGGGGGACCAACGAGCAGTACTTC. The chain links TRBV19 to TRBJ2-7; D may be TRBD2 (6 bases). There are 14 residues in the CDR3. Trimming pared 1 base from V and 5 bases from J, leaving 12 bases between. CDR1 and CDR2 (germline): LNHDA, SQIVND (reference sequence). The complete variable domain, with remaining parts taken from reference TRBV19 and TRBJ2-7, reads DGGITQSPKYLFRKEGQNVTLSCEQNLNHDAMYWYRQDPGQGLRLIYYSQIVNDFQKGDIAEGYSVSREKKESFPLTVTSAQKNPTAFYLCASSIARGTNEQYFGPGTRLTVT.

A word on this clone: An end of the junction does not agree with germline; a read error may underlie this. J is TRBJ2-5 and V is TRBV7-7; D assignment may be TRBD1 or TRBD2 (5 bases each). CDR1 is SSHAT and CDR2 is FNYEAQ in the germline V gene (reference sequence). There are 14 residues in the CDR3. This chain's CDR3 is CASSFLVGEETQYF. For the CDR3, the DNA is TGTGCTAGCAGCTTCCTAGTAGGGGAGGAGACCCAGTACTTC.

J is TRBJ1-5 and V is TRBV4-1; 8 bases agree with TRBD1. The trim removed 4 bases at V and 4 bases at J, leaving 12 bases unmatched. CDR3 length equals 17 residues. In germline, CDR1 is MGHRA, CDR2 YSYEKL. CDR3 bases: TGCGCCAGCAGCCCGTCACAGGGGGGAGGTGAGAATCAGCCCCAGCATTTT. Its protein is CASSPSQGGGENQPQHF.

The V gene is TRBV13, the J gene TRBJ1-2, with D possibly being TRBD1 (6 bases). Germline V CDR1 and CDR2: PRHDT, FYEKMQ (reference sequence). This CDR3 contains 13 residues. V was shortened by 5 bases and J by 8 bases, with 15 bases between the two germline ends. Here the CDR3 reads CASSTTGPVGYTF. Here the CDR3 DNA reads TGTGCCAGCAGCACCACAGGGCCTGTCGGCTACACCTTC.